One sample yielded the 19 T cell receptor beta chains listed below, sequenced in a study of spatial heterogeneity in lung cancer. These receptors have no identified antigens. TCRdb used MiXCR to reprocess the 5' RACE reads, holding one entry per CDR3 protein. The sample holds around 7,800 distinct CDR3 sequences; 7% to 10% are singletons and the top ten take about 4%. As for time point: sample taken at primary tumor resection. Study-level results: One measure, the expanded intratumoral alpha and beta TCR count, tracked tumor mutation counts.

Source: lung tumor tissue, taken at surgery. The source is a male donor with early-stage non-small cell lung cancer.

This clonotype was detected ten times or more. This chain uses TRBV5-1 with TRBJ2-3; 14 bases map to TRBD2. Trimming at V came to 4 bases and at J to 8 bases, leaving 9 bases not matched to a gene. CDR1 and CDR2 from the germline V gene are SGHRS and YFSETQ. The CDR3 sequence is 16 residues long. As DNA, the CDR3 is TGCGCCAGCAGCGTTCCCGGGACTAGCGGGGGAAGTACGCAGTATTTT. This codes for CASSVPGTSGGSTQYF.

By share of the sample, this clonotype is medium-sized (0.01 to 0.1%). V gene TRBV5-1 combines with J gene TRBJ2-3; 10 nucleotides line up with TRBD2. The CDR3 is 15 amino acids. V trimming: 4 bases; J trimming: 4 bases; junction bases outside the gene matches: 6. Germline lookup yields CDR1 SGHRS and CDR2 YFSETQ. CDR3 DNA: TGCGCCAGCAGCCCCTGGACTAGCGGTCCAGATACGCAGTATTTT. This translates into CASSPWTSGPDTQYF.

This clonotype is medium-sized (0.01 to 0.1%). The J gene is TRBJ2-7, the V gene TRBV6-2 or TRBV6-3; no definite D call. This CDR3 has 11 residues. The germline V gene has CDR1 MNHEY and CDR2 SVGEGT. V was shortened by 8 bases and J by 3 bases, with 8 bases between the two germline ends. Here the CDR3 DNA reads TGTGCCAGCGTGGACCGCTACGAGCAGTACTTC. Its translation is CASVDRYEQYF.

By share, this clonotype counts as medium-sized. The chain is built from TRBV5-1 and TRBJ2-2, with unresolved D. Germline V lookup: CDR1 SGHRS, CDR2 YFSETQ. Trimming removed 1 base at V and 1 base at J, with 5 bases between. The CDR3 covers 14 residues. The DNA for the CDR3 is TGCGCCAGCAGCTTGAACGGGAACACCGGGGAGCTGTTTTTT. Amino acid sequence: CASSLNGNTGELFF.

Sample share makes this clonotype medium-sized (0.01 to 0.1%). The V and J genes are TRBV5-5 and TRBJ1-2, with D uncertain. Trimming left V 7 bases short and J 4 bases short, with 8 bases between. In germline, CDR1 is SGHKS, CDR2 YYEKEE (reference sequence). CDR3 size: 11 residues. The chain's CDR3 is CASATSYGYTF. In nucleotides, the CDR3 is TGTGCCAGCGCTACCTCCTATGGCTACACCTTC.

The rearrangement uses TRBV15 and TRBJ1-5; D call uncertain. CDR3 length equals 14 residues. The V gene lost 1 base and the J gene lost 2 bases, with 6 bases spanning the gap. Germline V gives CDR1 LNHNV, CDR2 YYDKDF (reference sequence). CDR3 nucleotide sequence: TGTGCCACCAGCAGAGGGTACGGCAATCAGCCCCAGCATTTT. Encoded protein: CATSRGYGNQPQHF.

By sample fraction, this clonotype is medium-sized. The chain is built from TRBV11-2 and TRBJ1-5, with D tentatively TRBD1 (5 bases). Germline CDR1 and CDR2: SGHAT and FQNNGV. The CDR3 is 15 residues long. The ends were cut back, 2 bases at V and 1 base at J, with 9 bases in the middle. CDR3 nucleotides: TGTGCCAGCAGCTTACGGGGGGACAGCAATCAGCCCCAGCATTTT. This translates into CASSLRGDSNQPQHF. Filled out from reference TRBV11-2 and TRBJ1-5, the complete variable domain reads EAGVAQSPRYKIIEKRQSVAFWCNPISGHATLYWYQQILGQGPKLLIQFQNNGVVDDSQLPKDRFSAERLKGVDSTLKIQPAKLEDSAVYLCASSLRGDSNQPQHFGDGTRLSIL.

This chain connects TRBV3-1 to TRBJ1-1; D is possibly TRBD1 (5 bases). In germline, CDR1 is LGHDT, CDR2 YNNKEL (reference sequence). V was trimmed by 5 bases and J by 10 bases, leaving 17 bases between them. The CDR3 totals 13 residues. For the CDR3, the DNA is TGTGCCAGCAGCATCGACAGTGCCGCGGGAGCTTTCTTT. It specifies CASSIDSAAGAFF.

This clonotype was observed at least ten times. The chain couples TRBV27 to TRBJ1-2; D gene ambiguous. The germline CDR1 and CDR2 sequences are MNHEY and SMNVEV (reference sequence). Trimming cost V 8 bases and J 6 bases, with 22 bases left between them. The CDR3 is 15 residues long. The CDR3 spells CASGRAGSSFNGYTF. The CDR3 region has the DNA TGTGCCAGCGGTAGGGCGGGCAGCTCTTTCAATGGCTACACCTTC.

In its sample, this clonotype is medium-sized. This rearrangement joins TRBV27 to TRBJ2-1, with TRBD2 matching over 12 bases. The V gene's germline CDR1 is MNHEY and CDR2 SMNVEV (reference sequence). Unmatched junction bases numbered 1, after V lost 4 bases and J lost 3 bases. This CDR3 is 15 amino acids long. The CDR3 region has the DNA TGTGCCAGCAGTTGGACTAGCGGGATCTACAATGAGCAGTTCTTC. Protein sequence: CASSWTSGIYNEQFF.

This clonotype has a handful of counts. The junction does not match germline at one end; this may be a read error. The V call is TRBV2, the J call TRBJ2-3, with unresolved D. The CDR3 sequence is 12 residues long. From germline, CDR1 is SNHLY and CDR2 FYNNEI. The CDR3 reads CATQTSGVPKDF. The CDR3 DNA is TGTGCCACCCAGACCTCAGGTGTTCCCAAGGATTTT.

This clonotype was seen repeatedly, ten times or more. The genes are TRBV5-4 and TRBJ2-1, with D perhaps TRBD2 (6 bases). The germline CDR1 and CDR2 sequences are SGHNT and YYREEE (reference sequence). The CDR3 has 16 amino acids. V was clipped by 4 bases and J by 2 bases, with 16 bases between them. The CDR3 bases are TGTGCCAGCAGCCCAATCAAACTAGCAGCCTACAATGAGCAGTTCTTC. Translated, it gives CASSPIKLAAYNEQFF. Together with reference TRBV5-4 and TRBJ2-1, the CDR3 gives the full variable domain: ETGVTQSPTHLIKTRGQQVTLRCSSQSGHNTVSWYQQALGQGPQFIFQYYREEENGRGNFPPRFSGLQFPNYSSELNVNALELDDSALYLCASSPIKLAAYNEQFFGPGTRLTVL.

This clonotype rates as medium-sized. This chain links TRBV20-1 with TRBJ2-6; D gene unclear. In germline, CDR1 is DFQATT, CDR2 SNEGSKA (reference sequence). V was shortened by 0 bases and J by 0 bases, with 9 bases between the two germline ends. The CDR3 is 16 residues long. In nucleotides, the CDR3 is TGCAGTGCTAGAGACCGTCTGAACTCTGGGGCCAACGTCCTGACTTTC. Its translation is CSARDRLNSGANVLTF.

Judged by abundance, this clonotype is medium-sized. The chain recombines TRBV9 with TRBJ2-3; D is unclear. CDR1 and CDR2 from the germline V gene are SGDLS and YYNGEE. The CDR3 contains 12 residues. Trimming pared 4 bases from V and 6 bases from J, leaving 9 bases between. As DNA, the CDR3 is TGTGCCAGCAGCATGGGGTTGGATACGCAGTATTTT. This sequence encodes CASSMGLDTQYF.

In its sample, this clonotype is medium-sized. V is TRBV20-1 and J is TRBJ2-7, with 7 bases aligning to TRBD2. The CDR3 totals 13 residues. The ends lost 3 bases at V and 9 bases at J; junction bases unmatched: 11. Germline lookup yields CDR1 DFQATT and CDR2 SNEGSKA (reference sequence). The CDR3 sequence: CSARERAGPGQYF. DNA for the CDR3: TGCAGTGCTAGGGAGCGAGCGGGACCCGGGCAGTACTTC.

The chain uses TRBV5-4 and TRBJ1-2, with D possibly being TRBD1 (5 bases). Looked up from germline, CDR1 is SGHNT and CDR2 is YYREEE (reference sequence). Trimming removed 4 bases at V and 2 bases at J, with 9 bases between. This CDR3 is built from 13 residues. CDR3 loop: CASSPDKNYGYTF. In DNA form, the CDR3 reads TGTGCCAGCAGCCCGGACAAGAACTATGGCTACACCTTC.

This clonotype was recorded at least ten times. The chain employs TRBV9 and TRBJ1-4; the D gene is possibly TRBD1 (5 bases). There are 16 residues in the CDR3. From germline, CDR1 is SGDLS and CDR2 YYNGEE. V shed 0 bases and J shed 3 bases, with 12 bases lying between them. The chain's CDR3 is CASSVAPRQPNEKLFF. The CDR3 nucleotides are TGTGCCAGCAGCGTAGCTCCTCGACAGCCTAATGAAAAACTGTTTTTT.

This clonotype was observed many times. The genes are TRBV12-3 or TRBV12-4 and TRBJ2-2; a weak D match, TRBD2 (6 bases). V lost 5 bases to trimming and J lost 6 bases, with 10 bases between them. The CDR3 totals 13 residues. The CDR3 loop is CASSHPGAGELFF. The CDR3 coding sequence is TGTGCCAGCAGTCATCCGGGGGCCGGGGAGCTGTTTTTT.

This clonotype was seen many times. J is TRBJ2-2 and V is TRBV6-2 or TRBV6-3; 10 bases map to TRBD2. The CDR3 has 21 amino acids. Germline V lookup: CDR1 MNHEY, CDR2 SVGEGT. V was pared by 6 bases and J by 0 bases, with 19 bases of the junction left unmatched. CDR3 loop: CASRPRSGIAGGPPNTGELFF. The DNA of the CDR3 is TGTGCCAGCAGACCCCGCTCGGGGATAGCGGGAGGCCCCCCGAACACCGGGGAGCTGTTTTTT.